Presented here are 4 T cell receptor beta chains from one specimen sequenced in a study of cytomegalovirus exposure and HLA in healthy donors. Sequencing used immunoSEQ multiplex PCR; TCRdb keeps in-frame clones, though not all of them. Of about 300,000 clones detected, roughly 90% appear once; the ten largest clones hold about 0.86%. Sequenced: PBMCs. These receptors all stem from a young woman in good health and CMV-seronegative.

A word on this clone: Since the CDR3 does not end with the conserved phenylalanine or tryptophan, this likely comes from a read error. Because the CDR3's place on the DNA is in doubt, the DNA is left out and the CDR3 is given as listed by TCRdb. The chain joins TRBV6-5 to TRBJ2-3; TRBD2, the table's D call, lacks a check against the DNA. The CDR3 numbers 11 amino acids, ends counted. Germline CDR1 MNHEY, CDR2 SVGAGI. This chain's CDR3 is CASRGTSGTEL.

Written as DNA, the CDR3 is TGTGCCAGCAGTTACGGCCCGGCGGCTGAAGCTTTCTTT. It codes for CASSYGPAAEAFF. The V and J genes are TRBV6-5 and TRBJ1-1; D remains ambiguous. Germline lookup yields CDR1 MNHEY and CDR2 SVGAGI. The CDR3 extends over 13 amino acids. V was pared by 2 bases and J by 6 bases, with 10 bases between.

This rearrangement joins TRBV27 to TRBJ2-7, with D possibly being TRBD2 (6 bases). Per germline, CDR1 MNHEY and CDR2 SMNVEV (reference sequence). V shed 7 bases and J shed 0 bases, with 16 bases lying between them. The CDR3 is 15 residues long. The CDR3 nucleotides read TGTGCCAGCACACCTGGGACTTCCAGCTCCTACGAGCAGTACTTC. Amino acid sequence: CASTPGTSSSYEQYF.

The chain couples TRBV27 to TRBJ2-5, with TRBD2 matching 7 bases. The V and J ends lost 2 bases and 2 bases, in that order; junction bases with no gene match: 5. Germline CDR1 reads MNHEY; CDR2 reads SMNVEV (reference sequence). The CDR3 is 15 residues long. Here the CDR3 reads CASSLVSGRQETQYF. The CDR3 DNA reads as TGTGCCAGCAGTTTAGTTAGCGGGCGACAAGAGACCCAGTACTTC.